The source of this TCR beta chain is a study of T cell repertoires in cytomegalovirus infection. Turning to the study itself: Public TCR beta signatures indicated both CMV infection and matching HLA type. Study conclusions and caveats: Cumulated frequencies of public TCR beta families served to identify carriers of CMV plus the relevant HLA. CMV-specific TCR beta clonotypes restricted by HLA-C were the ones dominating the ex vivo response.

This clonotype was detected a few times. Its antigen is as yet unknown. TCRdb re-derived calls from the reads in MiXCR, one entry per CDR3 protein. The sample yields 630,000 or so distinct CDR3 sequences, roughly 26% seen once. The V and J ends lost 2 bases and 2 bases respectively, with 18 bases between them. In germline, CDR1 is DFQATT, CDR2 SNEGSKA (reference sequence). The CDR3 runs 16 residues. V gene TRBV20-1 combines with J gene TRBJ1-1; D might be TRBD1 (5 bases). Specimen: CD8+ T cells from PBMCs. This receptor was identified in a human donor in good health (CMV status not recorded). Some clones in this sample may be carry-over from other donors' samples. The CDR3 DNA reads TGCAGTGCTAGAATGGGTACCTCAGGGTTCAACACTGAAGCTTTCTTT. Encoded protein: CSARMGTSGFNTEAFF.